This TCR beta chain stems from a study of cytomegalovirus exposure and HLA in healthy donors. This clone showed up just once. The antigen is not known. Germline V gene lookup returns CDR1 MNHNS and CDR2 SASEGT. The CDR3 covers 16 residues. Overall study findings and caveats: Apparent HLA restriction characterized most CMV-associated TCR beta chains in a later analysis. Later analysis identified a missense DCLRE1C variant that was linked to TCR beta V- and J-gene trimming.

Both 60 Vbeta primers and 13 Jbeta primers went into the PCR. Profiled with immunoSEQ multiplex PCR; TCRdb holds only in-frame clones, not every one. The repertoire consists of approximately 110,000 clones, with 77% occurring once and the leading ten covering roughly 13%. Sequencing input: PBMCs. This receptor was identified in a woman in her thirties or forties in good health and CMV-seropositive. This rearrangement joins TRBV6-1 to TRBJ2-5; 13 bases fit TRBD2. TRBJ2-7 explains the end of the DNA better; the J call may be wrong. The DNA for the CDR3 is TGTGCCAGCAGTCAAGGACTAGCGGGAGCAATCTACGAGCAGTACTTC. Its protein is CASSQGLAGAIYEQYF.